Reported below is one T cell receptor (beta chain). As yet, its antigen is unknown. This entry is derived from a study of CD8 T cells in ankylosing spondylitis. MiXCR was run by TCRdb on the 5' RACE reads, yielding one entry per CDR3 protein. The sample contains approximately 150,000 distinct CDR3 sequences, about 32% of which appear only once. This CDR3 is 18 amino acids long. V was trimmed by 5 bases and J by 0 bases, leaving 22 bases between them. Study-wide findings and caveats: Blood of patients with ankylosing spondylitis appeared to be characterized by a TCR beta motif of several highly homologous variants. Some motif variants had been reported before (in reactive arthritis synovial fluid and blood).

The sample comprised synovial fluid, either unsorted or a sorted T cell fraction (not recorded which). The chain carries TRBV12-3 or TRBV12-4 and TRBJ1-1; D unresolved. This clonotype originated in a male donor with ankylosing spondylitis. The CDR3 sequence: CASSPPPFTAFMNTEAFF. The CDR3 DNA sequence: TGTGCCAGCAGTCCACCGCCTTTTACAGCCTTTATGAACACTGAAGCTTTCTTT.